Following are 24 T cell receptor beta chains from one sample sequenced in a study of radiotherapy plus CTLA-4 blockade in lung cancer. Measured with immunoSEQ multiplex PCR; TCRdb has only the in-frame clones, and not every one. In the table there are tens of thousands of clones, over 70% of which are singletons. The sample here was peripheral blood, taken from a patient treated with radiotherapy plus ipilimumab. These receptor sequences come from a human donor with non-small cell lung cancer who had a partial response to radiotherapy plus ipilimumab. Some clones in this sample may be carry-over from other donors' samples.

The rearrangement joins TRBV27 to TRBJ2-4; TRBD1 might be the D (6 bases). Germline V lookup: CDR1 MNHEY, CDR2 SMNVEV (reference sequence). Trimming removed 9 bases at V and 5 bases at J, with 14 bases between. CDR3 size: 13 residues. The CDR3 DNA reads TGTGCCAGTAGCCGGGACACACAAAACATTCAGTACTTC. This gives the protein CASSRDTQNIQYF.

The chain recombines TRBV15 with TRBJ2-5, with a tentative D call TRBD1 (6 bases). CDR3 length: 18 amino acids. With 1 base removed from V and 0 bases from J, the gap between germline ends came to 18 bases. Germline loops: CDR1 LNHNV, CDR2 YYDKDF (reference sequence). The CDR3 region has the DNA TGTGCCACCAGCAGAGGGTTGGGAGAAGGGGGTTACCAAGAGACCCAGTACTTC. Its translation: CATSRGLGEGGYQETQYF.

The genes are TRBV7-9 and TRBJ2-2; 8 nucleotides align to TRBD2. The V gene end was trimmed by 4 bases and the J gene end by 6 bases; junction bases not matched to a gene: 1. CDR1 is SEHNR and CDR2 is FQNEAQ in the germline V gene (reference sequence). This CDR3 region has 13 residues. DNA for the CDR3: TGTGCCAGCAGCTCGGGAGGGGCCGGGGAGCTGTTTTTT. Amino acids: CASSSGGAGELFF.

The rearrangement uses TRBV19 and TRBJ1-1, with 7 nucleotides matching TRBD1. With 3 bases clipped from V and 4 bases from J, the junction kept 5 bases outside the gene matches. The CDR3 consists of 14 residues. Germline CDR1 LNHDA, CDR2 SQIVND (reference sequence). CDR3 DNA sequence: TGTGCCAGTAGTATCGGACAGGCGGGCACTGAAGCTTTCTTT. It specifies CASSIGQAGTEAFF.

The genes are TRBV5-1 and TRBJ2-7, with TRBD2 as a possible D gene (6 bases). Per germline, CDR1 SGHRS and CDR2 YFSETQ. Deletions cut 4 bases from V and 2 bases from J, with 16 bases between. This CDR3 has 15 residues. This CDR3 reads CASSRGEVITYEQYF. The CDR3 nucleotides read TGCGCCAGCAGCCGCGGGGAGGTGATTACCTACGAGCAGTACTTC.

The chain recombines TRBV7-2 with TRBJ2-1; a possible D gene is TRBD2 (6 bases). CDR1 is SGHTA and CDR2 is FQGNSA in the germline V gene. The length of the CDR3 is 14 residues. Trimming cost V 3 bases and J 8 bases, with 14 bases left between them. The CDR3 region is CASSFASERYEQFF. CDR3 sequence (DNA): TGTGCCAGCAGCTTTGCTAGCGAAAGGTATGAGCAGTTCTTC.

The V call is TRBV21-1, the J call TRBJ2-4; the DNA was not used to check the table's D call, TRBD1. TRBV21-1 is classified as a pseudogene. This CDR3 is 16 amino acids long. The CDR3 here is CASSNTRGEAKNIQYF. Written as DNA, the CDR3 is TGTGCCAGCAGCAATACCAGGGGGGAAGCCAAAAACATTCAGTACTTC.

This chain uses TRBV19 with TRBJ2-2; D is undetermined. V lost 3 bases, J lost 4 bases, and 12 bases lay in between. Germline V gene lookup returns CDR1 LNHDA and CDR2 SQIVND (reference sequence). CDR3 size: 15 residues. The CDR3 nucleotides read TGTGCCAGTAGTATCTCTAGGTACCCCACCGGGGAGCTGTTTTTT. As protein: CASSISRYPTGELFF.

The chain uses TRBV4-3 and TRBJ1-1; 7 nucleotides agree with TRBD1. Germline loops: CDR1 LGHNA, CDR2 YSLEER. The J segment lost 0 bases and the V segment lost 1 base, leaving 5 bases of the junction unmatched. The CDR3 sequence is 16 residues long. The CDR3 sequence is CASSQGGQTMNTEAFF. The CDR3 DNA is TGCGCCAGCAGCCAAGGGGGACAGACCATGAACACTGAAGCTTTCTTT.

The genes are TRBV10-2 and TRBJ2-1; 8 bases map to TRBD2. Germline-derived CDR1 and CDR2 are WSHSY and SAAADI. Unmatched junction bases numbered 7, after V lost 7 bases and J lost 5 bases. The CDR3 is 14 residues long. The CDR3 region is CASKEAGANNEQFF. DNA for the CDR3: TGCGCCAGCAAGGAAGCGGGGGCGAACAATGAGCAGTTCTTC.

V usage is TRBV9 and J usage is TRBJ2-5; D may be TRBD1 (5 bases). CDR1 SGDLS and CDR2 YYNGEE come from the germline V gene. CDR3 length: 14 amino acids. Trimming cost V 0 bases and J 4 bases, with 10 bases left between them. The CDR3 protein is CASSVVGQGETQYF. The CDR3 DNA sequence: TGTGCCAGCAGCGTAGTAGGGCAGGGAGAGACCCAGTACTTC.

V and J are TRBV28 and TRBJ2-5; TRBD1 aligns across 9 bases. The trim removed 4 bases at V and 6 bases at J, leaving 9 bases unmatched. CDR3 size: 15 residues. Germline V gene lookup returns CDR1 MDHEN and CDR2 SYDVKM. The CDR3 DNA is TGTGCCAGCAGTTCCCCCAACAGGGGGCTGAAGACCCAGTACTTC. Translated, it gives CASSSPNRGLKTQYF. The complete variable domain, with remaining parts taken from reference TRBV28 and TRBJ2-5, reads DVKVTQSSRYLVKRTGEKVFLECVQDMDHENMFWYRQDPGLGLRLIYFSYDVKMKEKGDIPEGYSVSREKKERFSLILESASTNQTSMYLCASSSPNRGLKTQYFGPGTRLLVL.

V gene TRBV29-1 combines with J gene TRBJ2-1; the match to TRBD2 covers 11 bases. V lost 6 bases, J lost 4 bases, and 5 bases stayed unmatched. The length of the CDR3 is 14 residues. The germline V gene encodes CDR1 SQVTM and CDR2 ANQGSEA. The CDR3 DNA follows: TGCAGCGTCCGGACTAGCGGGCCGTACAATGAGCAGTTCTTC. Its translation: CSVRTSGPYNEQFF.

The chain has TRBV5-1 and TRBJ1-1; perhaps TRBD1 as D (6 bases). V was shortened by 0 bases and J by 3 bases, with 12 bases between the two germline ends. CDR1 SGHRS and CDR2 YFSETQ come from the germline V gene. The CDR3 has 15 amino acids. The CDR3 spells CASSLESQGYTEAFF. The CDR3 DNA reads TGCGCCAGCAGCTTGGAGTCTCAGGGGTACACTGAAGCTTTCTTT. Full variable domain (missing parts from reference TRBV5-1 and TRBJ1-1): KAGVTQTPRYLIKTRGQQVTLSCSPISGHRSVSWYQQTPGQGLQFLFEYFSETQRNKGNFPGRFSGRQFSNSRSEMNVSTLELGDSALYLCASSLESQGYTEAFFGQGTRLTVV.

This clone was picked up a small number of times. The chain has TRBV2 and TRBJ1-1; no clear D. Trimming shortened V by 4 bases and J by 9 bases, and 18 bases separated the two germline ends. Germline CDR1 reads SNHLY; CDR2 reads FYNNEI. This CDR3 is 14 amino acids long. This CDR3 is CASSGWRGKNQAFF. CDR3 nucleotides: TGTGCCAGCAGTGGGTGGAGAGGGAAGAACCAAGCTTTCTTT.

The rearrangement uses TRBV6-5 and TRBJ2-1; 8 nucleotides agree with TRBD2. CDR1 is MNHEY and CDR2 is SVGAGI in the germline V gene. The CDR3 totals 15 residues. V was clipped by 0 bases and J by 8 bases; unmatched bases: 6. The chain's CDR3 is CASSYSSGSRDEQFF. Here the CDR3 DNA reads TGTGCCAGCAGTTACTCGAGCGGGAGTCGGGATGAGCAGTTCTTC.

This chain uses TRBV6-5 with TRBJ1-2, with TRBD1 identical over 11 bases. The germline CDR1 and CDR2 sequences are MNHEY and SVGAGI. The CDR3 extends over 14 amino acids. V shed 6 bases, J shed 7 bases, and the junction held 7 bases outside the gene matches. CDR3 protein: CASSPDRGPSGYTF. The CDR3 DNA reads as TGTGCCAGCAGCCCGGACAGGGGGCCCTCTGGCTACACCTTC.

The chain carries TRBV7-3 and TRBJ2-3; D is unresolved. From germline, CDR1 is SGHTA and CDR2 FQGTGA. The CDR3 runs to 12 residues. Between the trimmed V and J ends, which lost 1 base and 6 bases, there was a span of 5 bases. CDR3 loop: CASSLNGDTQYF. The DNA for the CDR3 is TGTGCCAGCAGCTTAAACGGGGATACGCAGTATTTT.

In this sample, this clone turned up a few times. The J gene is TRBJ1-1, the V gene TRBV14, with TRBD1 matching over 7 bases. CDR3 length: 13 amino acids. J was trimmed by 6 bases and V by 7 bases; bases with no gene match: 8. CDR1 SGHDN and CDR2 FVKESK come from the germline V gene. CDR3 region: CASKEGGASEAFF. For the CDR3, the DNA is TGTGCCAGCAAGGAAGGGGGCGCGTCTGAAGCTTTCTTT.

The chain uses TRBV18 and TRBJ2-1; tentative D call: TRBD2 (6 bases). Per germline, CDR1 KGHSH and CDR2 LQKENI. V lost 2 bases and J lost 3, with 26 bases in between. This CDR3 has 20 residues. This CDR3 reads CASSPNRDSGATPNYNEQFF. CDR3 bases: TGTGCCAGCTCACCAAACCGGGATAGCGGAGCTACTCCCAACTACAATGAGCAGTTCTTC.

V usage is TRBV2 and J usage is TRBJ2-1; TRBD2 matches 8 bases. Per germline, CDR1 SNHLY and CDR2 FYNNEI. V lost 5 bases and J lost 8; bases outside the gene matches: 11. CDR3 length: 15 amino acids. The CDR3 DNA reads TGTGCCAGCAGTTTGTCCCAGGCCGGGGGGGATGAGCAGTTCTTC. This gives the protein CASSLSQAGGDEQFF.

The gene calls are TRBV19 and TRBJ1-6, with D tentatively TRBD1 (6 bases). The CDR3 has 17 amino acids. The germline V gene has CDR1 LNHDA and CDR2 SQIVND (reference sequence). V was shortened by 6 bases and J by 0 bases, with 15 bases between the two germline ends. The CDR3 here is CASRDWTDSSYNSPLHF. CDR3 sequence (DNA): TGTGCCAGTAGAGACTGGACAGATAGCTCCTATAATTCACCCCTCCACTTT.

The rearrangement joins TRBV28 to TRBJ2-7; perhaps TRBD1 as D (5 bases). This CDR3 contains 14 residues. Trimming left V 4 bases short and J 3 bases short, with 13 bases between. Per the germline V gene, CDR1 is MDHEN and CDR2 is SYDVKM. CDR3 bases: TGTGCCAGCAGTTCCGTACAGGTTTTCTACGAGCAGTACTTC. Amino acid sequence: CASSSVQVFYEQYF.

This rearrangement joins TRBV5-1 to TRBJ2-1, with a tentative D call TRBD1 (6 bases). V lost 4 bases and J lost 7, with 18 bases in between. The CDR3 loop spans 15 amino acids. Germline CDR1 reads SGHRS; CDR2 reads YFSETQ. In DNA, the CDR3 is TGCGCCAGCAGCGCCCACAGGGTTCGCGGTAATGAGCAGTTCTTC. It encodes CASSAHRVRGNEQFF.